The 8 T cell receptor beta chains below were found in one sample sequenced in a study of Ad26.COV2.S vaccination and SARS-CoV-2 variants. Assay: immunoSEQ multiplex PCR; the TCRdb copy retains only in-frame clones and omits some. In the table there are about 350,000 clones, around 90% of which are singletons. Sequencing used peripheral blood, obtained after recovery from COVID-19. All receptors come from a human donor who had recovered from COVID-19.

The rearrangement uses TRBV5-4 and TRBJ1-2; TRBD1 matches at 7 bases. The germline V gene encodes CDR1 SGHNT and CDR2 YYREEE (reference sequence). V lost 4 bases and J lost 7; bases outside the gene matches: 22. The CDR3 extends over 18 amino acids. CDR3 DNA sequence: TGTGCCAGCAGCCTACCGACAGGGTACGGGGATGTTGAGGCTGGCTACACCTTC. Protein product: CASSLPTGYGDVEAGYTF.

CDR3 in DNA: TGTGCCAGCAGCTTTTGGGGTTGGACCTCTGGAAACACCATATATTTT. Its protein is CASSFWGWTSGNTIYF. The J gene is TRBJ1-3, the V gene TRBV5-6, with no clear D. This CDR3 region has 16 residues. V dropped 2 bases and J dropped 0 bases, with 12 bases sitting between them. Germline assignment: CDR1 SGHDT and CDR2 YYEEEE.

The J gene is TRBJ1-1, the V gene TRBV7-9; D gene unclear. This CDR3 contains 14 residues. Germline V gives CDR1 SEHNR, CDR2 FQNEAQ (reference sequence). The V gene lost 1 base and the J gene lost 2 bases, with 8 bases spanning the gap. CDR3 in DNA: TGTGCCAGCAGCTTAGAATCGATTAACACTGAAGCTTTCTTT. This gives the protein CASSLESINTEAFF.

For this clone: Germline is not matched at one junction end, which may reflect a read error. CDR3 coding DNA: TGTGCCACCAGTGGACAGAGCTTGAGCACTGAAGCTTTCTTT. This translates into CATSGQSLSTEAFF. The V gene is TRBV2, the J gene TRBJ1-1; D might be TRBD1 (6 bases). The CDR3 loop spans 14 amino acids. Looked up from germline, CDR1 is SNHLY and CDR2 is FYNNEI.

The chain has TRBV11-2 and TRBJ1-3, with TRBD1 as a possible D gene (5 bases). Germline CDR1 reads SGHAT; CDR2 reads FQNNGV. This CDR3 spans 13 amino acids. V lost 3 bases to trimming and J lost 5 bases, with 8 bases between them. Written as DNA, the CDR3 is TGTGCCAGCAGCTTCCAGGGCCGAAACACCATATATTTT. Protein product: CASSFQGRNTIYF.

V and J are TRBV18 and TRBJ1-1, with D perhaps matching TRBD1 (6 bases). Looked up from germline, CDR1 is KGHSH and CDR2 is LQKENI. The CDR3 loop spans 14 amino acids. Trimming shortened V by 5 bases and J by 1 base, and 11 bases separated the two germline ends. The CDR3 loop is CASSSGHGNTEAFF. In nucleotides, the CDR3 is TGTGCCAGCTCATCGGGACATGGGAACACTGAAGCTTTCTTT.

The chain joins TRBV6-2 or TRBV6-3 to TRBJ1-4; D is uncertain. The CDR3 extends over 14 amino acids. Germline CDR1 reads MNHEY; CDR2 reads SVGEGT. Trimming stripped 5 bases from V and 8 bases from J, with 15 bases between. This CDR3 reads CASSGFDAPEKLFF. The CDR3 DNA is TGTGCCAGCAGTGGGTTTGACGCGCCAGAAAAACTGTTTTTT.

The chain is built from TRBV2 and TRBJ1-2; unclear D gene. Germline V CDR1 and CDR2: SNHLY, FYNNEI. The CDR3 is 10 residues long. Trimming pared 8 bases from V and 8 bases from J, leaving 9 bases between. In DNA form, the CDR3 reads TGTGCCAGCCGGGTGCTCGGCTACACCTTC. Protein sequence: CASRVLGYTF.